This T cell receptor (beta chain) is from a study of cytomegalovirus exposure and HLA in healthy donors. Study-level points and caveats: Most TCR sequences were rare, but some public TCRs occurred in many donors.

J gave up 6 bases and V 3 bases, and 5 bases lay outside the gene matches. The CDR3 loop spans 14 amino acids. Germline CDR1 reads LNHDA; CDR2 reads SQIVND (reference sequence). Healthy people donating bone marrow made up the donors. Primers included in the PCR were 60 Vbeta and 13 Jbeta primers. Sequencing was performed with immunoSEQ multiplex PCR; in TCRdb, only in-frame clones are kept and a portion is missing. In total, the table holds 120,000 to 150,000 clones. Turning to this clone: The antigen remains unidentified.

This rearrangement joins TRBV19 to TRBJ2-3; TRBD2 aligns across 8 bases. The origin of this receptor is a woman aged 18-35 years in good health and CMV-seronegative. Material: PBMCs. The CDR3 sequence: CASSIGGGRDTQYF. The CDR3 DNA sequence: TGTGCCAGTAGTATCGGGGGGGGAAGGGATACGCAGTATTTT. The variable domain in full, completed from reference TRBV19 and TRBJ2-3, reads DGGITQSPKYLFRKEGQNVTLSCEQNLNHDAMYWYRQDPGQGLRLIYYSQIVNDFQKGDIAEGYSVSREKKESFPLTVTSAQKNPTAFYLCASSIGGGRDTQYFGPGTRLTVL.